Shown below are 14 T cell receptor beta chains from a single sample sequenced in a study of neurological immune-mediated disorders. In TCRdb, the 5' RACE reads were re-called with MiXCR into one record per CDR3 protein. The repertoire has some 65,000 distinct CDR3 sequences, around 4% of them found once; the top ten carry just over 2.5%. Sequenced material: PBMCs. Receptor source: a man between 50 and 59 years old with multiple sclerosis.

This clonotype was detected ten times or more. The chain uses TRBV7-2 and TRBJ2-7, with 7 bases aligning to TRBD1. Looked up from germline, CDR1 is SGHTA and CDR2 is FQGNSA. The CDR3 consists of 12 residues. J gave up 2 bases and V 5 bases, and 0 bases lay outside the gene matches. CDR3 amino acids: CASSQGAYEQYF. CDR3 sequence (DNA): TGTGCCAGCAGCCAGGGGGCCTACGAGCAGTACTTC.

This clonotype was seen a few times. One junction end disagrees with the germline gene, perhaps due to a read error. V usage is TRBV12-3 or TRBV12-4 and J usage is TRBJ1-3, with 9 bases lining up with TRBD1. This CDR3 region has 17 residues. Written as DNA, the CDR3 is TGTGCCAGCAGTGAACGAGGACAGGGGCTGGGTGGAAAAACCATATATTTT. Its translation is CASSERGQGLGGKTIYF.

This clonotype was observed at least ten times. The genes are TRBV20-1 and TRBJ2-4; a possible D gene is TRBD1 (5 bases). Germline lookup yields CDR1 DFQATT and CDR2 SNEGSKA (reference sequence). CDR3 size: 15 residues. V was trimmed by 4 bases and J by 0 bases, leaving 13 bases between them. CDR3 loop: CSATISTGAKNIQYF. The DNA of the CDR3 is TGCAGTGCTACCATCTCCACAGGAGCCAAAAACATTCAGTACTTC.

This clonotype was detected many times. The chain links TRBV7-9 to TRBJ2-6; D is possibly TRBD1 (5 bases). V was clipped by 5 bases and J by 4 bases, with 15 bases between them. CDR1 and CDR2 from the germline V gene are SEHNR and FQNEAQ (reference sequence). This CDR3 has 16 amino acids. The CDR3 spells CASSKPTVAGANVLTF. CDR3 nucleotide sequence: TGTGCCAGCAGCAAACCGACAGTGGCCGGGGCCAACGTCCTGACTTTC.

This clonotype appeared many times. This sequence joins TRBV20-1 and TRBJ2-7, with D possibly being TRBD1 (6 bases). V was clipped by 1 base and J by 0 bases, with 13 bases between them. The CDR3 contains 15 residues. In germline, CDR1 is DFQATT, CDR2 SNEGSKA (reference sequence). For the CDR3, the DNA is TGCAGTGCTAGAGCGGACAGAAAAAGCTCCTACGAGCAGTACGTC. It is translated as CSARADRKSSYEQYV.

This clonotype was counted many times. The chain links TRBV20-1 to TRBJ1-1; perhaps TRBD1 as D (6 bases). V was pared by 5 bases and J by 0 bases, with 13 bases between. The CDR3 has 14 amino acids. Germline-derived CDR1 and CDR2 are DFQATT and SNEGSKA (reference sequence). For the CDR3, the DNA is TGCAGTGCTGGGGGCGGAAGTATGAACACTGAAGCTTTCTTT. Protein: CSAGGGSMNTEAFF.

At least ten counts were recorded for this clonotype. This rearrangement joins TRBV5-1 to TRBJ1-1; D possibly corresponds to TRBD1 (6 bases). Germline V gene lookup returns CDR1 SGHRS and CDR2 YFSETQ. The ends were cut back, 1 base at V and 0 bases at J, with 10 bases in the middle. The CDR3 consists of 15 residues. In DNA form, the CDR3 reads TGCGCCAGCAGCTTGATGGCAGGGGTGAACACTGAAGCTTTCTTT. It translates to CASSLMAGVNTEAFF.

The chain has TRBV5-1 and TRBJ2-1; 7 bases align to TRBD2. V shed 4 bases, J shed 4 bases, and the junction held 5 bases outside the gene matches. This CDR3 comprises 14 residues. Per the germline V gene, CDR1 is SGHRS and CDR2 is YFSETQ. The chain's CDR3 is CASSRERGYNEQFF. For the CDR3, the DNA is TGCGCCAGCAGCAGAGAGCGGGGATACAATGAGCAGTTCTTC.

This clonotype was counted ten times or more. This chain joins TRBV7-2 and TRBJ2-7, with 7 bases fitting TRBD2. V dropped 2 bases and J dropped 6; count of bases not matched to a gene: 4. The CDR3 runs 13 residues. The germline V gene encodes CDR1 SGHTA and CDR2 FQGNSA. CDR3 in amino acids: CASSLQRGGEQYF. For the CDR3, the DNA is TGTGCCAGCAGCTTACAGCGGGGAGGCGAGCAGTACTTC.

Ten or more counts support this clonotype. The V and J genes are TRBV5-1 and TRBJ1-4; tentative D call: TRBD1 (5 bases). V lost 1 base, J lost 6 bases, and 22 bases lay in between. The germline V gene has CDR1 SGHRS and CDR2 YFSETQ. There are 18 residues in the CDR3. DNA of the CDR3: TGCGCCAGCAGCTTGAAGTGGGGTGGGGACCAAGGAGATGAAAAACTGTTTTTT. It specifies CASSLKWGGDQGDEKLFF.

This clonotype was counted ten times or more. The CDR3 reads CASSFFFRATYEQYV. The CDR3 nucleotides are TGTGCCAGCAGTTTCTTCTTTAGGGCAACCTACGAGCAGTACGTC. The V gene is TRBV12-3 or TRBV12-4, the J gene TRBJ2-7; no clear D. This CDR3 has 15 amino acids. The germline V and J ends were trimmed by 3 bases and 2 bases, with 14 bases remaining between them.

The sample holds many counts of this clonotype. The chain uses TRBV7-8 and TRBJ2-1, with TRBD2 matching over 11 bases. Germline-derived CDR1 and CDR2 are SGHVS and FQNEAQ. V lost 0 bases to trimming and J lost 3 bases; unmatched junction nucleotides: 7. The CDR3 contains 18 residues. The CDR3 DNA reads TGTGCCAGCAGCTTAGCCTTCTTAGCGGGGGGGAACTACAATGAGCAGTTCTTC. Its protein is CASSLAFLAGGNYNEQFF. Full variable domain (outside the CDR3, taken from reference TRBV7-8 and TRBJ2-1): GAGVSQSPRYKVAKRGQDVALRCDPISGHVSLFWYQQALGQGPEFLTYFQNEAQLDKSGLPSDRFFAERPEGSVSTLKIQRTQQEDSAVYLCASSLAFLAGGNYNEQFFGPGTRLTVL.

This clonotype was recorded at least ten times. The chain has TRBV9 and TRBJ1-1; D unclear. Germline assignment: CDR1 SGDLS and CDR2 YYNGEE. This CDR3 spans 14 amino acids. The V gene lost 0 bases and the J gene lost 0 bases, with 6 bases spanning the gap. The CDR3 sequence is CASSVAWLNTEAFF. Written as DNA, the CDR3 is TGTGCCAGCAGCGTAGCTTGGCTGAACACTGAAGCTTTCTTT. Full variable domain (outside the CDR3, taken from reference TRBV9 and TRBJ1-1): DSGVTQTPKHLITATGQRVTLRCSPRSGDLSVYWYQQSLDQGLQFLIQYYNGEERAKGNILERFSAQQFPDLHSELNLSSLELGDSALYFCASSVAWLNTEAFFGQGTRLTVV.

This clonotype was seen ten or more times. CDR3 sequence reads: CASSPITGTITEAFF. DNA for the CDR3: TGTGCCAGCAGTCCCATTACAGGGACCATCACTGAAGCTTTCTTT. The genes are TRBV5-5 and TRBJ1-1; TRBD1 is a possible D gene (6 bases). The germline gives CDR1 SGHKS, CDR2 YYEKEE (reference sequence). Trimming took off 5 bases at V and 4 bases at J, with 18 bases between the two ends. There are 15 residues in the CDR3. Full variable domain (missing parts from reference TRBV5-5 and TRBJ1-1): DAGVTQSPTHLIKTRGQQVTLRCSPISGHKSVSWYQQVLGQGPQFIFQYYEKEERGRGNFPDRFSARQFPNYSSELNVNALLLGDSALYLCASSPITGTITEAFFGQGTRLTVV.